Reported below is one T cell receptor (beta chain). Its antigen is not identified. The protocol was immunoSEQ multiplex PCR, while the TCRdb copy is restricted to in-frame clones and leaves out a portion. The sample shows 150,000 to 200,000 clones, approximately 90% of them seen only once. The data were obtained in a study of T cell responses to AZD1222 COVID-19 vaccine. Findings of the study overall: Donors were chiefly white British, with a greater number of females, and clonal diversity was perhaps underestimated.

V was trimmed by 2 bases and J by 1 base, leaving 9 bases between them. The germline V gene encodes CDR1 KGHSH and CDR2 LQKENI. The CDR3 is 15 amino acids. The TCR was taken from an adult who received the AZD1222 COVID-19 vaccine. The rearrangement links TRBV18 to TRBJ1-5; D not certain. The sample consisted of peripheral blood, taken 28 days after the second AZD1222 dose. The CDR3 coding sequence is TGTGCCAGCTCACCAGTGGCACCAAGCAATCAGCCCCAGCATTTT. Translating gives CASSPVAPSNQPQHF.